Included here is one T cell receptor (beta chain) sequence, with context. The antigen remains unidentified. The V gene's germline CDR1 is SGHTA and CDR2 FQGTGA. The CDR3 covers 16 residues. Deletions cut 5 bases from V and 2 bases from J, with 16 bases between. Profiled with immunoSEQ multiplex PCR; TCRdb holds only in-frame clones, not every one. The sample lists roughly 120,000 clones, about 88% occurring once. The data stem from a study of T cell responses to AZD1222 COVID-19 vaccine. General study findings and limits: CD4 TCRs associated with vaccination spanned spike, dominating at 160-218 and 743-854. When two AZD1222 doses had been given, Spike-specific TCR breadth and depth rose.

The chain joins TRBV7-3 to TRBJ2-1, with a possible D match to TRBD1 (6 bases). The sequences come from peripheral blood, collected on day 0 of AZD1222 vaccination. The sequence was collected from an adult in good health. The CDR3 reads CASSGQGQHPYNEQFF. In DNA, the CDR3 is TGTGCCAGCAGCGGACAAGGACAGCACCCCTACAATGAGCAGTTCTTC.